These 26 T cell receptor beta chains came from one sample sequenced in a study of blood T cell repertoires in COVID-19. The method was immunoSEQ multiplex PCR; TCRdb's version includes in-frame clones alone and lacks a portion of them. The sample yields about 260,000 clones, about nine tenths seen once. The sample taken for sequencing was peripheral blood. All receptors derive from a woman aged 35 to 49 who had recovered from COVID-19.

Concerning this clone: Other DNA sequences in the sample encode the same CDR3. J is TRBJ2-1 and V is TRBV21-1; whether TRBD1, the table's D call, matches the DNA was not checked. TRBV21-1 is classified as a pseudogene. This CDR3 comprises 24 residues. The CDR3 here is CASSKQPESGPGTGRRSIYNEQFF. The CDR3 DNA reads as TGTGCCAGCAGCAAACAACCGGAATCGGGTCCTGGGACAGGGCGACGATCGATATACAATGAGCAGTTCTTC.

This clone was seen only once. The V gene is TRBV19, the J gene TRBJ2-6; a possible D gene is TRBD1 (5 bases). The germline V and J ends were trimmed by 3 bases and 4 bases, with 13 bases remaining between them. Germline assignment: CDR1 LNHDA and CDR2 SQIVND (reference sequence). The CDR3 spans 16 residues. The CDR3 is CASSIGAGRGANVLTF. Written as DNA, the CDR3 is TGTGCCAGTAGTATTGGGGCAGGGCGCGGGGCCAACGTCCTGACTTTC.

The chain uses TRBV2 and TRBJ1-5, with D perhaps TRBD1 (6 bases). The CDR3 sequence is 17 residues long. Germline CDR1 is SNHLY and CDR2 is FYNNEI. V was shortened by 8 bases and J by 4 bases, with 24 bases between the two germline ends. The CDR3 DNA sequence: TGTGCCAGCGGCCGACAGGTGAACAGGGCTGTGAATCAGCCCCAGCATTTT. This translates into CASGRQVNRAVNQPQHF.

CDR3 in DNA: TGTGCCAGCTCACTAGGACAGTCTAGCAATCAGCCCCAGCATTTT. It codes for CASSLGQSSNQPQHF. This sequence joins TRBV18 and TRBJ1-5; tentatively, D is TRBD1 (6 bases). The germline CDR1 and CDR2 sequences are KGHSH and LQKENI. This CDR3 contains 15 residues. Between the trimmed V and J ends, which lost 4 bases and 0 bases, there was a span of 10 bases. Full variable domain (outside the CDR3, taken from reference TRBV18 and TRBJ1-5): NAGVMQNPRHLVRRRGQEARLRCSPMKGHSHVYWYRQLPEEGLKFMVYLQKENIIDESGMPKERFSAEFPKEGPSILRIQQVVRGDSAAYFCASSLGQSSNQPQHFGDGTRLSIL.

On this clone: Distinct nucleotide sequences in the sample also encode this CDR3. The chain couples TRBV3-1 (or the pseudogene TRBV3-2) to TRBJ1-2; D possibly corresponds to TRBD1 (5 bases). The V and J ends lost 0 bases and 0 bases respectively, with 8 bases between them. This CDR3 is built from 15 residues. The germline CDR1 and CDR2 sequences are LGHDT and YNNKEL (reference sequence). CDR3 protein: CASSQEGGPNYGYTF. The DNA of the CDR3 is TGTGCCAGCAGCCAAGAGGGGGGACCTAACTATGGCTACACCTTC.

This clone showed up just once. The chain has TRBV20-1 and TRBJ2-3, with D possibly matching TRBD1 (5 bases). Per germline, CDR1 DFQATT and CDR2 SNEGSKA (reference sequence). The CDR3 is made up of 11 amino acids. CDR3 region: CSAGYTDTQYF. CDR3 DNA sequence: TGCAGCGCAGGGTACACAGATACGCAGTATTTT.

V and J are TRBV30 and TRBJ1-1; a possible D gene is TRBD1 (6 bases). Germline values: CDR1 GTSNPN, CDR2 SVGIG (reference sequence). V lost 0 bases and J 4 bases, leaving 9 bases between the germline ends. This CDR3 is built from 13 residues. The CDR3 DNA is TGTGCCTGGAGTGTAGGGGGGGTCACTGAAGCTTTCTTT. It specifies CAWSVGGVTEAFF. Drawing the rest from reference TRBV30 and TRBJ1-1, the complete variable domain is SQTIHQWPATLVQPVGSPLSLECTVEGTSNPNLYWYRQAAGRGLQLLFYSVGIGQISSEVPQNLSASRPQDRQFILSSKKLLLSDSGFYLCAWSVGGVTEAFFGQGTRLTVV.

This chain links TRBV2 with TRBJ1-1; TRBD1 aligns across 9 bases. The CDR3 runs to 13 residues. The J segment lost 6 bases and the V segment lost 6 bases, leaving 5 bases of the junction unmatched. Germline V CDR1 and CDR2: SNHLY, FYNNEI. The CDR3 reads CASRDWDRAEAFF. In DNA, the CDR3 is TGTGCCAGCAGGGACTGGGACAGGGCTGAAGCTTTCTTT.

The genes are TRBV2 and TRBJ2-3; 8 nucleotides match TRBD2. The germline V gene has CDR1 SNHLY and CDR2 FYNNEI. Unmatched junction bases numbered 10, after V lost 7 bases and J lost 10 bases. This CDR3 is built from 13 residues. This CDR3 is CASKDGGAGAQYF. DNA of the CDR3: TGTGCCAGCAAGGACGGGGGGGCAGGAGCGCAGTATTTT.

The chain recombines TRBV25-1 with TRBJ1-1; D is undetermined. V was cut by 6 bases and J by 9 bases, with 17 bases left in between. The CDR3 sequence is 13 residues long. Germline V gene lookup returns CDR1 MGHDK and CDR2 SYGVNS. The CDR3 loop is CASSPSRWAKAFF. The CDR3 DNA is TGTGCCAGCAGCCCCAGTCGGTGGGCAAAAGCTTTCTTT. Drawing the rest from reference TRBV25-1 and TRBJ1-1, the complete variable domain is EADIYQTPRYLVIGTGKKITLECSQTMGHDKMYWYQQDPGMELHLIHYSYGVNSTEKGDLSSESTVSRIRTEHFPLTLESARPSHTSQYLCASSPSRWAKAFFGQGTRLTVV.

J is TRBJ2-1 and V is TRBV20-1, with 9 bases matching TRBD2. V dropped 3 bases and J dropped 0; count of bases not matched to a gene: 6. The CDR3 sequence is 16 residues long. Germline CDR1 DFQATT, CDR2 SNEGSKA (reference sequence). CDR3 in amino acids: CSASWLAGSSYNEQFF. The DNA for the CDR3 is TGCAGTGCTAGTTGGCTAGCGGGGAGCTCCTACAATGAGCAGTTCTTC.

This chain links TRBV6-5 with TRBJ1-1; perhaps TRBD1 as D (5 bases). Between the trimmed V and J ends, which lost 3 bases and 0 bases, there was a span of 14 bases. CDR1 is MNHEY and CDR2 is SVGAGI in the germline V gene. The CDR3 is made up of 16 amino acids. The CDR3 sequence is CASSYNAGLMNTEAFF. Here the CDR3 DNA reads TGTGCCAGCAGTTATAATGCGGGGCTGATGAACACTGAAGCTTTCTTT.

This clone was seen only once. This sequence joins TRBV12-3 or TRBV12-4 and TRBJ1-6; D is ambiguous. V lost 6 bases and J lost 2, with 5 bases in between. This CDR3 is 13 amino acids long. The CDR3 here is CASRSTYNSPLHF. Here the CDR3 DNA reads TGTGCCAGCAGGAGCACCTATAATTCACCCCTCCACTTT.

The rearrangement uses TRBV5-4 and TRBJ2-3; 13 bases are shared with TRBD2. CDR1 and CDR2 from the germline V gene are SGHNT and YYREEE (reference sequence). V was clipped by 4 bases and J by 2 bases; unmatched bases: 4. The CDR3 has 16 amino acids. The chain's CDR3 is CASSRTSGGITDTQYF. The CDR3 region has the DNA TGTGCCAGCAGCCGGACTAGCGGGGGTATCACAGATACGCAGTATTTT.

The rearrangement links TRBV19 to TRBJ2-1, with 8 bases matching TRBD2. The CDR3 is 16 amino acids. CDR1 and CDR2 from the germline V gene are LNHDA and SQIVND (reference sequence). The V segment lost 4 bases and the J segment 0 bases; nucleotides outside the gene matches: 5. CDR3 DNA sequence: TGTGCCAGTAGTAATGGCGGGGGGACCTCCTACAATGAGCAGTTCTTC. This sequence encodes CASSNGGGTSYNEQFF.

Only one count was recorded for this clone. V gene TRBV6-6 combines with J gene TRBJ1-2; 8 nucleotides match TRBD1. Per germline, CDR1 MNHNY and CDR2 SVGAGI (reference sequence). Germline trimming cut 3 bases from V and 6 bases from J; bases unmatched to any gene: 12. The length of the CDR3 is 16 residues. In nucleotides, the CDR3 is TGTGCCAGCAGTTATTCCTACCGACAGGGGAGAGATGGCTACACCTTC. This translates into CASSYSYRQGRDGYTF.

The chain couples TRBV5-1 to TRBJ1-4; D gene ambiguous. Between the trimmed V and J ends, which lost 3 bases and 0 bases, there was a span of 6 bases. Germline assignment: CDR1 SGHRS and CDR2 YFSETQ. The CDR3 consists of 14 residues. CDR3 coding DNA: TGCGCCAGCAGCTCGACTGCAACTAATGAAAAACTGTTTTTT. This sequence encodes CASSSTATNEKLFF. The full variable domain, completed using reference TRBV5-1 and TRBJ1-4, is KAGVTQTPRYLIKTRGQQVTLSCSPISGHRSVSWYQQTPGQGLQFLFEYFSETQRNKGNFPGRFSGRQFSNSRSEMNVSTLELGDSALYLCASSSTATNEKLFFGSGTQLSVL.

The chain joins TRBV25-1 to TRBJ1-2; 9 nucleotides agree with TRBD1. The V and J ends lost 4 bases and 4 bases, in that order; junction bases with no gene match: 7. Per the germline V gene, CDR1 is MGHDK and CDR2 is SYGVNS. The CDR3 contains 15 residues. The CDR3, as DNA: TGTGCCAGCAGTGTTGGGACAGGGTCCTTCTATGGCTACACCTTC. This translates into CASSVGTGSFYGYTF.

The chain recombines TRBV6-5 with TRBJ1-2, with D perhaps matching TRBD1 (6 bases). Germline V lookup: CDR1 MNHEY, CDR2 SVGAGI. V lost 7 bases, J lost 0 bases, and 9 bases lay in between. CDR3 length equals 13 residues. The CDR3 DNA reads TGTGCCAGCACCCGACAGGCTAACTATGGCTACACCTTC. It translates to CASTRQANYGYTF.

This clone was recorded a few times. The chain joins TRBV3-1 (or the pseudogene TRBV3-2) to TRBJ1-1; D call uncertain. This CDR3 spans 15 amino acids. V shed 0 bases and J shed 11 bases, with 19 bases lying between them. CDR1 is LGHDT and CDR2 is YNNKEL in the germline V gene (reference sequence). The DNA of the CDR3 is TGTGCCAGCAGCCAAGATTTTTATAGCATCCCTGGGGCTTTCTTT. This gives the protein CASSQDFYSIPGAFF.

This chain links TRBV5-4 with TRBJ1-2, with D possibly being TRBD1 (5 bases). V lost 5 bases, J lost 10 bases, and 18 bases lay in between. The CDR3 totals 13 residues. Germline V gene lookup returns CDR1 SGHNT and CDR2 YYREEE (reference sequence). CDR3 amino acids: CASRGSGGTVYTF. The CDR3 DNA is TGTGCCAGCAGGGGCTCGGGGGGGACTGTCTACACCTTC.

The genes are TRBV19 and TRBJ1-2; possibly TRBD1 for D (5 bases). Trimming pared 0 bases from V and 2 bases from J, leaving 10 bases between. In germline, CDR1 is LNHDA, CDR2 SQIVND (reference sequence). This CDR3 has 15 residues. The CDR3 region is CASSIDPGRNYGYTF. DNA of the CDR3: TGTGCCAGTAGTATAGATCCAGGGCGAAACTATGGCTACACCTTC.

The chain employs TRBV2 and TRBJ1-2; D may be TRBD1 (5 bases). This CDR3 has 11 residues. The V and J ends lost 7 bases and 8 bases respectively, with 11 bases between them. Germline loops: CDR1 SNHLY, CDR2 FYNNEI. CDR3 DNA sequence: TGTGCCAGCACGGGGGGTTTGGGCTACACCTTC. Protein product: CASTGGLGYTF.

The chain has TRBV27 and TRBJ1-2, with 7 bases lining up with TRBD1. V trimming: 3 bases; J trimming: 2 bases; junction bases outside the gene matches: 6. Germline V gene sequence: CDR1 MNHEY, CDR2 SMNVEV (reference sequence). CDR3 length: 15 residues. CDR3 sequence: CASSLVGTENYGYTF. The DNA of the CDR3 is TGTGCCAGCAGTTTGGTCGGGACAGAAAACTATGGCTACACCTTC.

The chain recombines TRBV7-9 with TRBJ2-3; D perhaps matches TRBD2 (6 bases). Trimming removed 4 bases at V and 0 bases at J, with 8 bases between. The CDR3 covers 14 residues. Germline loops: CDR1 SEHNR, CDR2 FQNEAQ (reference sequence). The CDR3 nucleotides are TGTGCCAGCAGCTCGAGCGGGAGCACAGATACGCAGTATTTT. As protein: CASSSSGSTDTQYF.

This rearrangement joins TRBV27 to TRBJ2-1; D gene unclear. Germline V gives CDR1 MNHEY, CDR2 SMNVEV (reference sequence). Trimming left V 2 bases short and J 7 bases short, with 9 bases between. The CDR3 sequence is 13 residues long. The DNA for the CDR3 is TGTGCCAGCAGTTTAATGGCAGTGAATGAGCAGTTCTTC. Its protein is CASSLMAVNEQFF.